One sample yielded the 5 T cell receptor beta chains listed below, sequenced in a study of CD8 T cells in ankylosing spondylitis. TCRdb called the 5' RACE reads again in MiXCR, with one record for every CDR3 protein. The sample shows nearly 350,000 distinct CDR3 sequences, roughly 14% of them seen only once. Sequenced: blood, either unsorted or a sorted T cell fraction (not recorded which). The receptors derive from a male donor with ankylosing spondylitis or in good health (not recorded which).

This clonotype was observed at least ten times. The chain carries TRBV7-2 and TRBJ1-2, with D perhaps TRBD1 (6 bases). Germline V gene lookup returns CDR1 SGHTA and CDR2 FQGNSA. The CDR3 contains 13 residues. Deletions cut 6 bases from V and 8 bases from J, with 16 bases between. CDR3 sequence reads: CASRQGPREGYTF. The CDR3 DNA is TGTGCCAGCAGACAGGGACCTAGGGAGGGCTACACCTTC.

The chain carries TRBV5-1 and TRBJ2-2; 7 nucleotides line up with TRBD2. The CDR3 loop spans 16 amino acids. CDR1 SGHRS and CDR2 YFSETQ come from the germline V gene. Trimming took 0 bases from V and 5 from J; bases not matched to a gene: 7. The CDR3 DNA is TGCGCCAGCAGCTTGGCGGGAGCGGGGCAAACCGGGGAGCTGTTTTTT. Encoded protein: CASSLAGAGQTGELFF.

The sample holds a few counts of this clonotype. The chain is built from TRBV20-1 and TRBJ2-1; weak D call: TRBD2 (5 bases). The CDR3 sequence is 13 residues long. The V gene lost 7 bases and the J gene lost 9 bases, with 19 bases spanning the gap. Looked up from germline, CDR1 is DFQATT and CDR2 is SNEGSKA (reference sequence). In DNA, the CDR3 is TGCAGTGTGGTGCGGCCTACGGGGAGTGAGCAGTTCTTC. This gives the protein CSVVRPTGSEQFF.

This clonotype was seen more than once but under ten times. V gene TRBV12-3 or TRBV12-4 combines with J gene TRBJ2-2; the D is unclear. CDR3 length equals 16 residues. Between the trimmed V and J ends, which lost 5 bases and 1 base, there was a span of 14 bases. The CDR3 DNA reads TGTGCCAGCAGTGACCTTCTAGGGCTGAACACCGGGGAGCTGTTTTTT. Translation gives CASSDLLGLNTGELFF.

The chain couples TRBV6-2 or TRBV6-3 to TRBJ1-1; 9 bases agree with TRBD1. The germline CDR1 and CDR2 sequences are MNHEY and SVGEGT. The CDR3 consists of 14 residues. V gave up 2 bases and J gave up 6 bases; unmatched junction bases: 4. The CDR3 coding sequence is TGTGCCAGCAGTTACACAGGGGGCGCTTCTGAAGCTTTCTTT. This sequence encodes CASSYTGGASEAFF.